The rows below give T cell receptor beta chains drawn from one sample of a study of blood T cells in healthy people across ages. TCRdb reanalysed the 5' RACE reads using MiXCR and keeps one entry per CDR3 protein. The table records 600,000 to 1,000,000 distinct CDR3 sequences, roughly 50% of them present only once. The sample was blood. Every receptor here comes from a man aged 30 to 39 in good health. Both conserved end residues are part of each CDR3. The D gene is left open where the match is weak. Clone size is stated in some rows and not others, as once, few, many or a class when expanded.

V	size	D	J	DNA	CDR3
TRBV28	.	TRBD1	TRBJ2-3	TGTGCCAGCAGTACCCCCTTAACAGGGGCCGATACGCAGTATTTT	CASSTPLTGADTQYF
TRBV28	.	TRBD2	TRBJ2-7	TGTGCCAGCCGGGGGGTCTCAGGCGAGCAGTACTTC	CASRGVSGEQYF
TRBV3-1	.	.	TRBJ1-5	TGTGCCAGCAGCCAAGAGAGCCTGGGGAGGCCCCAGCATTTT	CASSQESLGRPQHF
TRBV7-4	.	.	TRBJ1-1	TGTGCCAGCTGCTCCTCAATTATCACTCAAGGGATCTCCACTGAAGCTTTCTTT	CASCSSIITQGISTEAFF
TRBV10-3	.	.	TRBJ1-4	TGTGCCGTCTCGCGGCAGGAGAATGAAAAACTGTTTTTT	CAVSRQENEKLFF
TRBV6-1	.	TRBD2	TRBJ2-1	TGTGCCAGCAGGCCCGGGACTACCTCGTTACGTGACACTGAGCAGTTCTTC	CASRPGTTSLRDTEQFF
TRBV7-2	few	TRBD1	TRBJ1-6	TGTGCCAGCAGCTTACGACAGGGGAGCTCCTATAATTCACCCCTCCACTTT	CASSLRQGSSYNSPLHF
TRBV19	.	.	TRBJ1-1	TGTGCCACCAGTAGGACAGAGAACACTGAAGCTTTCTTT	CATSRTENTEAFF
TRBV7-9	.	.	TRBJ2-7	TGTGCCAGCAGCCACACCTGGGTCCGACCGAACGAGCAGTACTTC	CASSHTWVRPNEQYF
TRBV10-3	few	TRBD2	TRBJ2-5	TGTGCCATCAGTGAAACACTAGCGGAAGAGACCCAGTACTTC	CAISETLAEETQYF
TRBV3-1	.	.	TRBJ2-6	TGTGCCAGCAAGGAAAGGGATGGGGCCAACGTCCTGACTTTC	CASKERDGANVLTF
TRBV7-2	few	.	TRBJ1-6	TGTGCCAGCGGCGAGACAGCTCCCCTCCACTTT	CASGETAPLHF
TRBV2	.	TRBD1	TRBJ1-5	TGTGCCAGCAGTGAAGAGAGGGGGCATCAGCCCCAGCATTTT	CASSEERGHQPQHF
TRBV4-3	.	TRBD2	TRBJ2-3	TGCGCCAGCAGCCAAGACCCGGCGGGAGGCTCAGATACGCAGTATTTT	CASSQDPAGGSDTQYF
TRBV10-2	.	TRBD2	TRBJ2-3	TGCGCCAGCAGTGAAACTAGCGGGGGGGCCATGGATACGCAGTATTTT	CASSETSGGAMDTQYF
TRBV6-2/TRBV6-3	.	.	TRBJ2-6	TGTGCCAGCAGTTTTGCCTCTGGGGCCAACGTCCTGACTTTC	CASSFASGANVLTF
TRBV5-6	.	TRBD2	TRBJ2-5	TGTGCCAGCAGCTTCGACGCGGGAGATGAGCAGTACTTC	CASSFDAGDEQYF
TRBV24-1	.	TRBD1	TRBJ2-7	TGTGCCACCCAGACAGGGGTGTCTCGGGAGCAGTACTTC	CATQTGVSREQYF
TRBV10-3	.	.	TRBJ2-7	TGTGCCATCAGTAGTCAGTCGCATTCCTACGAGCAGTACTTC	CAISSQSHSYEQYF
TRBV30	few	.	TRBJ2-5	TGTGCCTGGAGTGTGGCGGGAGAGACCCAGTACTTC	CAWSVAGETQYF
TRBV10-3	.	.	TRBJ1-2	TGTGCCATCAGTGGGGTCGGTACCTCCTATGGCTACACCTTC	CAISGVGTSYGYTF
TRBV5-5	.	TRBD2	TRBJ2-3	TGTGCCAGCAGCCCAGGACTAGGAGGAGTTGTGGATACGCAGTATTTT	CASSPGLGGVVDTQYF
TRBV7-9	few	.	TRBJ2-7	TGTGCCAGCAGCCCGGTGGCAGGAGCGGGCTACGAGCAGTACTTC	CASSPVAGAGYEQYF
TRBV10-3	.	TRBD1	TRBJ1-2	TGTGCCATCAGAGCGGGACAGATCGATGGCTACACCTTC	CAIRAGQIDGYTF
TRBV19	once	.	TRBJ1-2	TGTGCCAGTAGTATAGGCGGTAACAGGATCGGCTACACCTTC	CASSIGGNRIGYTF
TRBV6-5	.	.	TRBJ1-1	TGTGCCAGCAGTTGGGGCGGGGGCCGACTTGACACTGAAGCTTTCTTT	CASSWGGGRLDTEAFF
TRBV4-3	.	.	TRBJ2-7	TGCGCCAGCAGCCATTTTCCCGGGACAAACTCCGAGCAGTACTTC	CASSHFPGTNSEQYF
TRBV28	.	.	TRBJ2-5	TGTGCCAGCAGCAAAAACAGGGTCTACGAGACCCAGTACTTC	CASSKNRVYETQYF
TRBV20-1	.	TRBD1	TRBJ1-4	TGCAGTGCTAGCGTGACAGGGAGGGAAAAACTGTTTTTT	CSASVTGREKLFF
TRBV7-9	.	.	TRBJ1-1	TGTGCCAGCAGCTTAGCCACCGGACGCTGGAACACTGAAGCTTTCTTT	CASSLATGRWNTEAFF
TRBV20-1	.	TRBD1	TRBJ2-1	TGCAGTGCTAGAGAAACGACAGGGCGCTACAATGAGCAGTTCTTC	CSARETTGRYNEQFF
TRBV5-1	.	TRBD2	TRBJ2-3	TGCGCCAGCAGCTCCGCCCGGACTAGCGGGACCACAGATACGCAGTATTTT	CASSSARTSGTTDTQYF
TRBV6-1	few	.	TRBJ1-5	TGTGCCAGCAGTGAACAGGGACGGGGCAATCAGCCCCAGCATTTT	CASSEQGRGNQPQHF
TRBV29-1	.	.	TRBJ1-2	TGCAGCGAAGCATGGGGCGCGGGAGGCTACACCTTC	CSEAWGAGGYTF
TRBV5-5	few	.	TRBJ2-7	TGTGCCAGCAGCTTGGAAGGGTCCGACGAGCAGTACTTC	CASSLEGSDEQYF
TRBV7-2	few	TRBD1	TRBJ1-2	TGTGCCAGCAGCCTACTTGGGACAGGGCCCATCTACACCTTC	CASSLLGTGPIYTF
TRBV6-5	.	TRBD2	TRBJ2-5	TGTGCCAGCAGTTTGACTAGCGGGGTTCAAGAGACCCAGTACTTC	CASSLTSGVQETQYF
TRBV11-2	once	.	TRBJ2-7	TGTGCCAGCGGAGGATCCACCTACGAGCAGTACTTC	CASGGSTYEQYF
TRBV4-3	.	TRBD2	TRBJ2-7	TGCGCCAGCAGCCAAGATTACCCATTTAGCGGGAGGGTGATCGAGCAGTACTTC	CASSQDYPFSGRVIEQYF
TRBV20-1	few	.	TRBJ1-5	TGCAGTGCTCGTGAGGACGGTAGCCATCAGCCCCAGCATTTT	CSAREDGSHQPQHF
TRBV7-2	.	.	TRBJ1-2	TGTGCCAGCAGAGTCTCGCCAGGAGCTAACTATGGCTACACCTTC	CASRVSPGANYGYTF
TRBV13	.	.	TRBJ2-3	TGTGCCAGCAGCCACGCCGACAGGTACACAGATACGCAGTATTTT	CASSHADRYTDTQYF
TRBV7-2	many	TRBD2	TRBJ2-7	TGTGCCAGCAGCTTAACTAGCGGAACCTACGAGCAGTACTTC	CASSLTSGTYEQYF
TRBV10-3	.	.	TRBJ2-7	TGTGCCATCAGGGACACCTCTGCCGAGCAGTACTTC	CAIRDTSAEQYF
TRBV28	once	TRBD2	TRBJ2-7	TGTGCCAGCAGTTTAAGGACTAGCGGGAGGGGAGAGCAGTACTTC	CASSLRTSGRGEQYF
TRBV15	few	.	TRBJ2-1	TGTGCCACCAGCAGAGTGCGGATGGGAAAGCAGTTCTTC	CATSRVRMGKQFF
TRBV6-6	.	.	TRBJ2-5	TGTGCCAGCAGTGCCGGGGGTTTTGAGACCCAGTACTTC	CASSAGGFETQYF
TRBV25-1	.	.	TRBJ2-4	TGTGCCAGCAGTGAGGGGAACAGGTTGTACTTC	CASSEGNRLYF
TRBV6-2/TRBV6-3	.	.	TRBJ2-1	TGTGCCAGCAGCCGGACTCACAGCTCCTACAATGAGCAGTTCTTC	CASSRTHSSYNEQFF
TRBV4-1	.	.	TRBJ2-3	TGCGCCAGCAGCCAAGCTCCCTATACAGATACGCAGTATTTT	CASSQAPYTDTQYF
TRBV4-2	.	.	TRBJ2-1	TGTGCCAGCAGCCAAGAATTGGGAGCTGGGCAATTCTTGACGTTCTTC	CASSQELGAGQFLTFF
TRBV6-5	.	TRBD2	TRBJ2-7	TGTGCCAGCAGTTACGAGGGAGGGTACAGCTACGAGCAGTACTTC	CASSYEGGYSYEQYF
TRBV19	.	TRBD2	TRBJ2-1	TGTGCCAGTAGTATAGTGGGACCGGGACTAGCGGGAATCTACAATGAGCAGTTCTTC	CASSIVGPGLAGIYNEQFF
TRBV9	once	TRBD2	TRBJ2-1	TGTGCCAGCAGCGTAGATGGGGGGAGGGGCTCCTACAATGAGCAGTTCTTC	CASSVDGGRGSYNEQFF
TRBV19	.	.	TRBJ2-1	TGTGCCAGTAGTCCAACAGGGTCTAGCTCCTACAATGAGCAGTTCTTC	CASSPTGSSSYNEQFF
TRBV3-1	.	TRBD2	TRBJ2-1	TGTGCCAGCAGCCTCCTCGGGACTAGCGGGAGTAGCTACAATGAGCAGTTCTTC	CASSLLGTSGSSYNEQFF
TRBV3-1	.	.	TRBJ1-2	TGTGCCAGCAGCCCAAACACCGCATATGGCTACACCTTC	CASSPNTAYGYTF